Given below is one TCR beta chain in context. In germline, CDR1 is KGHSH, CDR2 LQKENI. This CDR3 has 15 residues. The ends were cut back, 2 bases at V and 2 bases at J, with 12 bases in the middle. The entry originates in a study of OX40 agonist ivuxolimab in advanced cancers. Study at large: Partial responses occurred in Three dose-escalation patients, one with hepatocellular carcinoma and two with cutaneous melanoma.

Generated by immunoSEQ multiplex PCR, the TCRdb table keeps only in-frame clones and is missing some. The sample records about 68,000 clones, roughly 83% being singletons. The receptor was isolated from an adult with an advanced solid tumor such as melanoma, head and neck, liver or kidney cancer. V gene TRBV18 combines with J gene TRBJ1-1; D gene uncertain. Source: CD4+ or CD8+ T cells sorted from blood, taken in a trial of the OX40 agonist ivuxolimab. CDR3 protein: CASSPDRGLNTEAFF. The CDR3 bases are TGTGCCAGCTCACCAGATAGAGGGTTAAACACTGAAGCTTTCTTT. The full variable domain, rest sourced from reference TRBV18 and TRBJ1-1, is NAGVMQNPRHLVRRRGQEARLRCSPMKGHSHVYWYRQLPEEGLKFMVYLQKENIIDESGMPKERFSAEFPKEGPSILRIQQVVRGDSAAYFCASSPDRGLNTEAFFGQGTRLTVV.